This TCR beta chain came from a study of identical twins (dated by TCRdb to about 2016). A note on the overall study: To test whether fetal clonotypes persist, this study deep-sequenced TCR alpha and beta repertoires from monozygotic twins, from unrelated adults of various ages, and from cord blood. To rule out contamination, replicate twin experiments were performed at different times with different library preparation protocols. The investigation overall reported the following: Zero-insertion analyses could be partly confounded by invariant T cells such as MAIT and iNKT, though diverse VJ usage argued against such confounding for most clonotypes. Because the same donors could not be followed over many years, the conclusions relied on cross-sectional statistical analysis. Out-of-frame TCR alpha sharing in monozygotic twins was systematically underestimated by recombination models, whereas sharing between unrelated individuals was in agreement with the recombination models. Compared with coincidental sharing between unrelated individuals, out-of-frame TCR alpha sequences shared between twins had an excess of sequences with low generation probability. In beta out-of-frame sequences, excess twin sharing was weaker, because having fewer shared sequences lowered the signal-to-noise ratio. Fewer insertions were carried by abundant cord blood beta clonotypes; a weaker similar trend was observed in young adult naive repertoires, while no such trend was observed in memory repertoires.

Via the germline V gene, CDR1 is SGHTA and CDR2 FQGNSA. The CDR3 covers 17 residues, taking in both the cysteine and the phenylalanine. Here the CDR3 DNA is all that survives: 51 bases in frame from base 1. V and J are trimmed by 5 bases and 6 bases, and the gene matches miss 14 bases of the junction. Receptor libraries were prepared by 5' RACE. Reads for this sample came from an Illumina HiSeq 2000. A universal primer binding site was introduced by template switching, and a unique molecular identifier was present in the final cDNA, enabling accurate counting of TCR cDNA molecules. First-strand cDNA for TCR alpha and beta chains was synthesized from specific primers in the conserved constant-segment region. To control for contamination, every cDNA library was double barcoded, receiving both a SMART-Mk sample barcode and Illumina barcodes. Two successive PCR steps introduced TruSeq adapter sequences along with Illumina sample barcodes. The Illumina HiSeq platform was used with custom primers to sequence TCR alpha and beta cDNA libraries. As for the authors' bioinformatics: Unique molecular identifiers were extracted from raw reads with MiGEC, and CDR3 positions were determined with MiXCR. For each individual, recombination models were inferred using an EM algorithm with the repgenHMM and IGoR tools. The analysis of shared clonotypes was done with the tcR package in R, with sharing normalized by the product of cloneset sizes. To study raw recombination free of thymic and clonal selection effects, out-of-frame nonproductive sequences were analyzed. TCRdb applied fastp at Q25 and MiXCR to the public reads, then kept only in-frame beta chains. Identical CDR3 protein sequences are pooled into one entry, listed with their most common genes and DNA. These V and J calls are TCRdb output, not the study's own analysis. In all, the sample holds 690,000 or so distinct CDR3 sequences, and 8.5% to 9.5% of those were seen once. The top ten constitute 0.75% to 1% of the sample.

As for this clonotype: Its antigen remains undetermined. No base quality information exists; no much larger clone differs at one position.

All donors were healthy Caucasians. The twin cohort comprised three pairs of female monozygotic twins, all aged roughly 18 to 30 years. Peripheral blood mononuclear cells were the source from which RNA for the TCR libraries was isolated. These same records also appear under a second study, on yellow fever vaccine responses in identical twins. Taken from the second paper: The T cell response to vaccination in identical twins was reported by the authors to appear partly convergent and partly personalized. Focusing on identical twins, the study followed the T cell clones that responded to the vaccine, and did so with precision.

The source is a woman aged 18-35 years in good health. Recombination connected TRBV7-2 to TRBJ2-1; 9 central bases correspond to TRBD1. The sequencing input was PBMCs. The CDR3 sequence is CASSARGPGQGTNEQFF. The DNA is TGTGCCAGCAGCGCCCGGGGGCCGGGACAGGGCACCAATGAGCAGTTCTTC.